These T cell receptor beta chains were read from a single sample in a study of beta chain features in type 1 diabetes. Some clones are missing from TCRdb's copy, which holds only in-frame ones; the method was immunoSEQ multiplex PCR. The table lists some 240,000 clones, 16% of them singletons. What was sequenced was naive CD4+ T cells from blood. These receptors were obtained from a man aged 25 to 40 with type 1 diabetes. Both conserved end residues are part of each CDR3. The D gene is left open where the match is weak. A row's size may be missing; if present it is once, few, many or a size class.

CDR3 DNA: TGTGCCAGCAGTGAAAATTTAGCGGGAGTTGGCGACGAGCAGTACTTC
CDR3 protein: CASSENLAGVGDEQYF
D gene: TRBD2
V gene: TRBV2
J gene: TRBJ2-7
clone size: -

CDR3 DNA: TGTGCCAGCAGTTTATGGGTTACGGGGATCACAGATACGCAGTATTTT
CDR3 protein: CASSLWVTGITDTQYF
D gene: -
V gene: TRBV27
J gene: TRBJ2-3
clone size: few

CDR3 DNA: TGCGCCAGCAGTCCCCCAGGGAGCTACGAGCAGTACTTC
CDR3 protein: CASSPPGSYEQYF
D gene: -
V gene: TRBV23-1
J gene: TRBJ2-7
clone size: few

CDR3 DNA: TGTGCCAGCAGCTTAGAGGCTCGGATTCAGTACTTC
CDR3 protein: CASSLEARIQYF
D gene: -
V gene: TRBV7-2
J gene: TRBJ2-4
clone size: few

CDR3 DNA: TGCAGCGGGGTTCGAAATTCCGGGGAGCTGTTTTTT
CDR3 protein: CSGVRNSGELFF
D gene: -
V gene: TRBV29-1
J gene: TRBJ2-2
clone size: -

CDR3 DNA: TGTGCCAGCAGCCGAACATGGGGCTCCTACAATGAGCAGTTCTTC
CDR3 protein: CASSRTWGSYNEQFF
D gene: -
V gene: TRBV7-2
J gene: TRBJ2-1
clone size: -

CDR3 DNA: TGCAGTGCTAACCAAGATACGCAGTATTTT
CDR3 protein: CSANQDTQYF
D gene: -
V gene: TRBV20-1
J gene: TRBJ2-3
clone size: few

CDR3 DNA: TGTGCCAGCAACCTAGAGAATGAGCAGTTCTTC
CDR3 protein: CASNLENEQFF
D gene: -
V gene: TRBV9
J gene: TRBJ2-1
clone size: few

CDR3 DNA: TGTGCCAGCAGCGTAAGCACAGATACGCAGTATTTT
CDR3 protein: CASSVSTDTQYF
D gene: -
V gene: TRBV9
J gene: TRBJ2-3
clone size: -

CDR3 DNA: TGTGCCAGCAGCTTGATGCAGGGGATCTACGAGCAGTACTTC
CDR3 protein: CASSLMQGIYEQYF
D gene: -
V gene: TRBV7-2
J gene: TRBJ2-7
clone size: -

CDR3 DNA: TGTGCCATCAGTGAAAGGTTGGCAGCGCAGGAGACCCAGTACTTC
CDR3 protein: CAISERLAAQETQYF
D gene: -
V gene: TRBV10-3
J gene: TRBJ2-5
clone size: -

CDR3 DNA: TGTGCCAGCAGCTTGGAACAGAGAAAAGAGACCCAGTACTTC
CDR3 protein: CASSLEQRKETQYF
D gene: -
V gene: TRBV5-4
J gene: TRBJ2-5
clone size: few